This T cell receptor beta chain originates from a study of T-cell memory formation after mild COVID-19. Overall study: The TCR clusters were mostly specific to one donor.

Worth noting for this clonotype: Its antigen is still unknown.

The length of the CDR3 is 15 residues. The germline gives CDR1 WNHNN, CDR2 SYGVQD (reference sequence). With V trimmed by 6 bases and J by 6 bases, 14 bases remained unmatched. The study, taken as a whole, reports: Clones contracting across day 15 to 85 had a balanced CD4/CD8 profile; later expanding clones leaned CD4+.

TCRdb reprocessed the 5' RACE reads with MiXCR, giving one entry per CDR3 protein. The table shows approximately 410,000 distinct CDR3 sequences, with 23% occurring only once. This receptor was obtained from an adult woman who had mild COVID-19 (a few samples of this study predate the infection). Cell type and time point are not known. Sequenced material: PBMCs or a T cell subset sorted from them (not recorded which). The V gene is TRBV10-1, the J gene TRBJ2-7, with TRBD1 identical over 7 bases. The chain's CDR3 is CASRIPRTGLGEQYF. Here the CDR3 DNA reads TGCGCCAGCAGGATACCCAGGACAGGCTTGGGCGAGCAGTACTTC.